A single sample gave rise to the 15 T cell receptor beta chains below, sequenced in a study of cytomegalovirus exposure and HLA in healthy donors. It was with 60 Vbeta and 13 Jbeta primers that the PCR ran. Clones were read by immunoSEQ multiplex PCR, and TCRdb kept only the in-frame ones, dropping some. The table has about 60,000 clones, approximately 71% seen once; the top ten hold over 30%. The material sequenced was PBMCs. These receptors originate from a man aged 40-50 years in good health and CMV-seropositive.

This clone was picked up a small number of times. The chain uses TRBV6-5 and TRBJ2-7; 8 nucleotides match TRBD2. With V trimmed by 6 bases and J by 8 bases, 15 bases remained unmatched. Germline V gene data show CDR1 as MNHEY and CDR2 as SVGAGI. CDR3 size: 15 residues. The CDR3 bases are TGTGCCAGCAGACTCCAGGCGGGGGGCCCCGGGAAGCAGTACTTC. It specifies CASRLQAGGPGKQYF.

CDR3 protein: CASSLTGGLGDTQYF. CDR3 DNA sequence: TGCGCCAGCAGCTTGACGGGGGGGCTCGGAGATACGCAGTATTTT. The rearrangement joins TRBV5-1 to TRBJ2-3; TRBD2 matches 8 bases. Germline V CDR1 and CDR2: SGHRS, YFSETQ. This CDR3 contains 15 residues. V dropped 1 base and J dropped 5; count of bases not matched to a gene: 6.

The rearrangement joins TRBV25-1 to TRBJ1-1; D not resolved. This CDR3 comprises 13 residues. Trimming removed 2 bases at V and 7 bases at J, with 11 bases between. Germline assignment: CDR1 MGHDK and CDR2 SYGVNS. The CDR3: CASSEQTVLEAFF. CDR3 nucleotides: TGTGCCAGCAGTGAACAAACAGTTCTTGAAGCTTTCTTT.

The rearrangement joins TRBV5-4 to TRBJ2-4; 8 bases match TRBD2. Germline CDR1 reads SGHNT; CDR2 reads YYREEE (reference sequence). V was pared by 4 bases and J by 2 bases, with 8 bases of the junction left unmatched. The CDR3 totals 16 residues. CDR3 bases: TGTGCCAGCAGCCCGACCCGGACTAGCTCCAAAAACATTCAGTACTTC. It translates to CASSPTRTSSKNIQYF.

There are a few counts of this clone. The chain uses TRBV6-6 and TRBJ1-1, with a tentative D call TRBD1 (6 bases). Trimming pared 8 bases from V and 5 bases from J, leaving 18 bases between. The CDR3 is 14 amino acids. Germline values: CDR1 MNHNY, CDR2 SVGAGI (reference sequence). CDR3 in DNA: TGTGCCAGCTACGACCAGGGGAGAATTACTGAAGCTTTCTTT. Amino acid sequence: CASYDQGRITEAFF.

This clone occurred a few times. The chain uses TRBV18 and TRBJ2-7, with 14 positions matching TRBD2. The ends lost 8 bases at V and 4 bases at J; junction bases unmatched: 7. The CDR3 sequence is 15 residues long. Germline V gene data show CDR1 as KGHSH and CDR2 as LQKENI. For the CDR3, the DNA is TGTGCCAGCCTGGGACTAGCGGGGGCTATATACGAGCAGTACTTC. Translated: CASLGLAGAIYEQYF. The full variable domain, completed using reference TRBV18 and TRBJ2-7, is NAGVMQNPRHLVRRRGQEARLRCSPMKGHSHVYWYRQLPEEGLKFMVYLQKENIIDESGMPKERFSAEFPKEGPSILRIQQVVRGDSAAYFCASLGLAGAIYEQYFGPGTRLTVT.

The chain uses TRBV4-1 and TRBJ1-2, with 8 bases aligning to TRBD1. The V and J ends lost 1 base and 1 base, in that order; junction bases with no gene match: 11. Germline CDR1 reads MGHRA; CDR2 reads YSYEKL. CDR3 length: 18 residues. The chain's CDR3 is CASSQARAGGRNNYGYTF. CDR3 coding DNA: TGCGCCAGCAGCCAAGCTAGGGCAGGGGGCAGGAATAACTATGGCTACACCTTC.

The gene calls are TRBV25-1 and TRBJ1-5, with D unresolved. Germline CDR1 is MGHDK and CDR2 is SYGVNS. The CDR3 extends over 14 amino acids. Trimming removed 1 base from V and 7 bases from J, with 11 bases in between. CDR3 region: CASSESTGKQPQHF. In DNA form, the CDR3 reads TGTGCCAGCAGTGAATCTACGGGAAAACAGCCCCAGCATTTT.

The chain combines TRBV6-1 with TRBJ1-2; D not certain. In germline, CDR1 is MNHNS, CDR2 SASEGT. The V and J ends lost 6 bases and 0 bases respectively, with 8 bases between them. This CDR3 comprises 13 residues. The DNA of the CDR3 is TGTGCCAGCAGGGCGGATACTAACTATGGCTACACCTTC. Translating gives CASRADTNYGYTF.

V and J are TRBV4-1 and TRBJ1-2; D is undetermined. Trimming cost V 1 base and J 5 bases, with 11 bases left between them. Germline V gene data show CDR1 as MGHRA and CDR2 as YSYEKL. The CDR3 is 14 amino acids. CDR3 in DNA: TGCGCCAGCAGCCAAGCGAACACGAGGTATGGCTACACCTTC. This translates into CASSQANTRYGYTF.

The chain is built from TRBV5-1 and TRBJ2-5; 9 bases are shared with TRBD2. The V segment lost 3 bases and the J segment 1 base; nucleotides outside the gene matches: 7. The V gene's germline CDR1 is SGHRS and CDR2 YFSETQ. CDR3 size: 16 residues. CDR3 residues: CASSWDLAGFQETQYF. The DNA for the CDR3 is TGCGCCAGCAGCTGGGACCTAGCGGGGTTCCAAGAGACCCAGTACTTC.

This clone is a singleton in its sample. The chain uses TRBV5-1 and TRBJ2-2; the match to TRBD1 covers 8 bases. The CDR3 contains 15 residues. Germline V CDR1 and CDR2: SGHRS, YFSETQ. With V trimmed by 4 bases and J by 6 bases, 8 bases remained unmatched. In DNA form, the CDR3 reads TGCGCCAGCAGCCCCCGCCAGGGGGCGTCCGGGGAGCTGTTTTTT. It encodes CASSPRQGASGELFF.

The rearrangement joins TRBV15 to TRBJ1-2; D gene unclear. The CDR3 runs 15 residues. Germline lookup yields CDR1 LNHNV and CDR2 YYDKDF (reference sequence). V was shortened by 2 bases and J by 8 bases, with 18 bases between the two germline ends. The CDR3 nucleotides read TGTGCCACCAGCAGAATCTCCGAAGTTCTATGGGGCTACACCTTC. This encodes CATSRISEVLWGYTF.

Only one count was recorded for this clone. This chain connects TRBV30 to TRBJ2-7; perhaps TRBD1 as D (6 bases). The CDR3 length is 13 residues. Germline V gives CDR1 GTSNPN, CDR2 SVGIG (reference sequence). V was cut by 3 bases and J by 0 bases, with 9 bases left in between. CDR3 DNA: TGTGCCTGGAGGGGGGACAACTCCTACGAGCAGTACGTC. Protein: CAWRGDNSYEQYV.

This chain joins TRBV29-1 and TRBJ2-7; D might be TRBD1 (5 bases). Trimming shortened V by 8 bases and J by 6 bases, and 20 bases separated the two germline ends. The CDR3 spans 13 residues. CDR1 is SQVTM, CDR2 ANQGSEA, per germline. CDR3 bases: TGCAGCTCCGGCCCGGACATTAACGGCGAGCAGTACTTC. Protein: CSSGPDINGEQYF.